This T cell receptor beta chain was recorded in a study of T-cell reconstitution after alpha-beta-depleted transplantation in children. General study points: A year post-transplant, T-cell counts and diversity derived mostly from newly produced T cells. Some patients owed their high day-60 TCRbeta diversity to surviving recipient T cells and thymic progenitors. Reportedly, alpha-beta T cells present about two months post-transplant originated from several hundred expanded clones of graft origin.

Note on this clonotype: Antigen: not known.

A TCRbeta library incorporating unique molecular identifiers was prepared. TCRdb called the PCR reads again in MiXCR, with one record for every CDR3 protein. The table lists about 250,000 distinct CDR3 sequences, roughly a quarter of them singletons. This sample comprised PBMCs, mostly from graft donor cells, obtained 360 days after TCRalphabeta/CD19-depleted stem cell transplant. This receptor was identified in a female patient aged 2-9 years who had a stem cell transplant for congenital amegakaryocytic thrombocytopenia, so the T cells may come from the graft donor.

The CDR3 protein is CASSLWGQTEAFF. CDR3 DNA: TGTGCCAGCAGTTTATGGGGGCAGACTGAAGCTTTCTTT. The rearrangement links TRBV28 to TRBJ1-1; weak D call: TRBD1 (5 bases). Germline values: CDR1 MDHEN, CDR2 SYDVKM. The length of the CDR3 is 13 residues. Deletions cut 0 bases from V and 5 bases from J, with 7 bases between.